The T cell receptor beta chain under discussion was sequenced for a study of radiation and T cells in renal cell carcinoma. Study-wide points: Pretreatment tumor biopsies were lacking, so baseline clonotypes are unknown.

In regard to this clone: Its matching antigen is unknown.

V was trimmed by 6 bases and J by 4 bases, leaving 7 bases between them. CDR3 length: 12 amino acids. CDR1 is LGHNA and CDR2 is YSLEER in the germline V gene. Time point in this sample: baseline pretreatment blood. The treatment: 15 Gy SBRT to primary tumor, nephrectomy 4 weeks later. Sequenced by immunoSEQ multiplex PCR; TCRdb stores in-frame clones only, minus some. Counted here are 20,000 to 25,000 clones, 70% to 80% occurring once; the ten biggest clones make up roughly 40%. This chain uses TRBV4-3 with TRBJ2-1, with a possible D match to TRBD1 (5 bases). Sequencing used blood, obtained from a patient whose treatment included radiotherapy and nephrectomy. The receptor was derived from a man in his 60s with renal cell carcinoma. In DNA, the CDR3 is TGCGCCAGCAGAGACAGTTACAATGAGCAGTTCTTC. As protein: CASRDSYNEQFF.